This T cell receptor beta chain was recovered during a study of early T cells in non-severe SARS-CoV-2 infection. Study background: Chains were unpaired, as sequencing was done on bulk RNA from unsorted whole blood. Study-wide results and limits: Missing private and CD4 specificities, VDJdb matching favored anti-spike CD8 responses.

Attached unique molecular identifiers marked individual cDNA molecules. One entry per CDR3 protein, called by TCRdb with MiXCR from the 5' RACE reads. The sample has some 62,000 distinct CDR3 sequences; 8.8% are singletons. Trimming stripped 3 bases from V and 0 bases from J, with 10 bases between. CDR1 and CDR2 (germline): LGHNT, FRNRAP. The CDR3 runs 15 residues. In its sample, this clonotype was seen a few times. What it recognizes is unknown. The receptor was isolated from an adult who was a healthcare worker with PCR-confirmed SARS-CoV-2 infection or an uninfected control (not recorded which). This rearrangement joins TRBV12-5 to TRBJ2-3; no firm D call. The sequenced sample was whole blood, obtained at baseline. Here the CDR3 reads CASGFTLGSTDTQYF. DNA of the CDR3: TGTGCTAGTGGTTTTACCCTAGGGAGCACAGATACGCAGTATTTT.